The rows below give T cell receptor beta chains drawn from one sample of a study of Tregs in tolerant kidney transplant recipients. TCRdb's copy holds only in-frame clones and misses some; the assay was immunoSEQ multiplex PCR. The sample holds about 81,000 clones, more than 85% seen once. Material: CD4+ T cells from blood (PBMCs), obtained 24 months after the transplant. Source of these receptors: a human patient who received a combined kidney and bone marrow transplant. Some T cells here may be from the graft donor. Both conserved end residues are part of each CDR3. Expanded clones are given a class, and other clones once, few, many or no size at all.

CDR3aa	len	v_gene	abundance
CASSFNRGLYEQYF	14	TRBV28	NA
CASSPRMAGDTEAFF	15	TRBV5-4	NA
CASRGQVNTEAFF	13	TRBV6-1	NA
CASSITGTSSYEQYF	15	TRBV19	NA
CASSIPAGSTYGYTF	15	TRBV19	NA
CASFSLAKNIQYF	13	TRBV27	NA
CATRPPNRRGGNSPLHF	17	TRBV15	NA
CSVLVRTEAFF	11	TRBV29-1	NA
CASSPMRINTDTQYF	15	TRBV19	NA
CASSQEQRSNYGYTF	15	TRBV4-3	NA
CASSLGGRGGETQYF	15	TRBV7-6	NA
CASSDGQPNTEAFF	14	TRBV9	NA
CASSFREQQNQYF	13	TRBV7-2	NA
CASSYSMPGGKYEQYF	16	TRBV6-5	NA
CASSLAGTADTGELFF	16	TRBV4-2	NA
CASSQHPPGGVVDEQYF	17	TRBV4-1	NA
CASSSYNRRLDHRDAYTGELFF	22	TRBV13	NA
CAWSWASGGTDTQYF	15	TRBV30	NA
CSVLRDRGGYEQYF	14	TRBV29-1	NA
CASNLRDRVTNEQFF	15	TRBV27	NA
CASSGHPQYQETQYF	15	TRBV6-1	NA
CASSFRLAGRTPYNEQFF	18	TRBV28	NA
CASSYGQGGYEQYF	14	TRBV5-1	NA
CASRPPGLEHNEQFF	15	TRBV7-2	NA
CASSLWSDQETQYF	14	TRBV27	once
CASSQDRVRERNEKLFF	17	TRBV4-1	NA
CATSSRGHEQFF	12	TRBV15	NA
CASSAGANYDEQYF	14	TRBV5-4	NA
CAISDPGGLNTGELFF	16	TRBV10-3	NA
CASSIGDRGWDEQFF	15	TRBV19	NA
CASSESTAGVGEQYF	15	TRBV25-1	NA
CASSLLAAPTDTQYF	15	TRBV7-3	NA
CASSVRLAGLNTGELFF	17	TRBV6-4	NA
CASSVGRGGRNEQFF	15	TRBV9	NA
CATSKSGSVFYEQYF	15	TRBV15	once
CASSQSVGGRTDTQYF	16	TRBV16	NA
CATRGDRANTGELFF	15	TRBV19	NA
CASSLMARTGELFF	14	TRBV7-3	NA
CASRRQGGNSPLHF	14	TRBV6-5	NA
CASSHAGGINEKLFF	15	TRBV19	NA
CASSWATGGYNEQFF	15	TRBV5-1	NA
CATSRDLGQGVTYEQYF	17	TRBV15	NA
CASDVRGSGTDTQYF	15	TRBV19	NA
CASGQPQETQYF	12	TRBV12-5	NA
CASSPGTARANVLTF	15	TRBV11-3	NA
CASSQKLNQETQYF	14	TRBV4-2	NA
CASSLASAGGPVTGELFF	18	TRBV5-1	once
CASSQDSGPLRDEQYF	16	TRBV4-3	NA
CASSLWTSGSTHNEQFF	17	TRBV11-3	NA
CASSRGRGEGTDTQYF	16	TRBV4-1	NA
CASSQDRTGFGNQPQHF	17	TRBV4-1	NA